The 6 T cell receptor beta chains below all came from one sample that was sequenced in a study of technical replicates of blood from a few donors. Assay used: immunoSEQ multiplex PCR; TCRdb lists only in-frame clones, some missing. The sample lists tens of thousands of clones, around 87% occurring once. The specimen was PBMCs. All receptors come from a human donor in good health. Some clones in this sample may be carry-over from other donors' samples.

J is TRBJ1-2 and V is TRBV6-6; D is unresolved. Trimming removed 8 bases at V and 7 bases at J, with 17 bases between. The CDR3 consists of 13 residues. Germline CDR1 reads MNHNY; CDR2 reads SVGAGI (reference sequence). The CDR3 nucleotides read TGTGCCAGCGGGCTGGGTGGCCCGGCTGGCTACACCTTC. This encodes CASGLGGPAGYTF.

The rearrangement uses TRBV27 and TRBJ2-1; maybe TRBD1 (6 bases). V was shortened by 8 bases and J by 8 bases, with 16 bases between the two germline ends. This CDR3 spans 13 amino acids. CDR1 is MNHEY and CDR2 is SMNVEV in the germline V gene (reference sequence). The DNA of the CDR3 is TGTGCCAGCGCCAAAAGCAGGGGCCATGAGCAGTTCTTC. Protein product: CASAKSRGHEQFF.

The chain carries TRBV6-1 and TRBJ1-6; 7 nucleotides line up with TRBD1. CDR3 length: 15 residues. The V gene's germline CDR1 is MNHNS and CDR2 SASEGT. The trim removed 6 bases at V and 3 bases at J, leaving 5 bases unmatched. The CDR3, as DNA: TGTGCCAGCAGGGGGGGACAGAACTATAATTCACCCCTCCACTTT. Its translation is CASRGGQNYNSPLHF.

This clone appeared once. The rearrangement links TRBV28 to TRBJ2-3; D remains ambiguous. V gave up 4 bases and J gave up 3 bases, with 2 bases separating them. The length of the CDR3 is 11 residues. Germline CDR1 and CDR2: MDHEN and SYDVKM. The CDR3 protein is CASSSTDTQYF. CDR3 coding DNA: TGTGCCAGCAGTTCGACAGATACGCAGTATTTT.

The rearrangement uses TRBV4-1 and TRBJ1-2; 7 bases are shared with TRBD1. From germline, CDR1 is MGHRA and CDR2 YSYEKL. V gave up 2 bases and J gave up 3 bases; unmatched junction bases: 6. CDR3 length: 15 amino acids. The CDR3 protein is CASSQTRDSYYGYTF. The DNA of the CDR3 is TGCGCCAGCAGCCAAACACGGGACAGCTACTATGGCTACACCTTC.

The rearrangement joins TRBV6-5 to TRBJ2-1; TRBD1 agrees at 7 bases. The CDR3 covers 16 residues. Germline V gives CDR1 MNHEY, CDR2 SVGAGI. J gave up 4 bases and V 2 bases, and 8 bases lay outside the gene matches. This chain's CDR3 is CASSYLQGGGYNEQFF. CDR3 DNA: TGTGCCAGCAGTTACCTTCAAGGGGGCGGGTACAATGAGCAGTTCTTC.